The 28 T cell receptor beta chains listed next were all sequenced from one sample in a study of T-cell reconstitution after alpha-beta-depleted transplantation in children. TCRbeta library construction was performed incorporating unique molecular identifiers. MiXCR, run by TCRdb on the PCR reads, gives a single entry per CDR3 protein. The sample consists of roughly 100,000 distinct CDR3 sequences, about 5.6% of them appearing once. The sequences come from PBMCs, mostly from graft donor cells, collected 60 days after TCRalphabeta/CD19-depleted stem cell transplant. These receptors were taken from a female patient younger than 10 who had a stem cell transplant for Fanconi anemia, so the T cells may come from the graft donor.

The sample holds a few counts of this clonotype. The chain has TRBV30 and TRBJ2-3; the D gene could be TRBD1 or TRBD2 (6 bases each). V lost 3 bases, J lost 5 bases, and 18 bases lay in between. Germline CDR1 GTSNPN, CDR2 SVGIG (reference sequence). The CDR3 has 15 amino acids. CDR3 sequence: CAWRGSGALKDTQYF. Here the CDR3 DNA reads TGTGCCTGGAGGGGCTCGGGGGCATTGAAAGATACGCAGTATTTT.

This clonotype was detected only a few times. V is TRBV4-1 and J is TRBJ2-7, with D possibly matching TRBD1 (6 bases). Trimming removed 1 base from V and 5 bases from J, with 15 bases in between. Germline V gene lookup returns CDR1 MGHRA and CDR2 YSYEKL. The CDR3 has 15 amino acids. Here the CDR3 reads CASSQAGAHRDEQYF. CDR3 in DNA: TGCGCCAGCAGCCAAGCAGGGGCGCACCGGGACGAGCAGTACTTC.

This clonotype was detected many times. The chain joins TRBV6-2 or TRBV6-3 to TRBJ1-2, with 7 bases that match TRBD1. Germline V gene sequence: CDR1 MNHEY, CDR2 SVGEGT. This CDR3 has 13 residues. Trimming took 2 bases from V and 8 from J; bases not matched to a gene: 5. Here the CDR3 reads CASSYVNRGGYTF. The CDR3 DNA reads as TGTGCCAGCAGTTACGTCAACAGGGGAGGCTACACCTTC.

This clonotype was seen only a few times. The chain uses TRBV7-2 and TRBJ1-2; 9 nucleotides line up with TRBD1. Germline V gene lookup returns CDR1 SGHTA and CDR2 FQGNSA. Trimming removed 2 bases from V and 4 bases from J; junction bases left unmatched: 8. The length of the CDR3 is 16 residues. CDR3 sequence reads: CASSLFWGQGFYGYTF. The CDR3 DNA sequence: TGTGCCAGCAGCTTATTTTGGGGACAGGGATTCTATGGCTACACCTTC.

Of note for this clonotype: This could be a read error, since a much larger clone is one nucleotide away. This CDR3 is missing its conserved last phenylalanine or tryptophan, likely due to a read error. The chain is built from TRBV18 and TRBJ2-1; TRBD2 agrees at 10 bases. Per the germline V gene, CDR1 is KGHSH and CDR2 is LQKENI. With V trimmed by 6 bases and J by 2 bases, 4 bases remained unmatched. The CDR3 has 15 amino acids. CDR3 in DNA: TGTGCCAGCTCCCGCGGACTAGCGGCCTACAATGAGCAGTTCCTC. Its protein product is CASSRGLAAYNEQFL.

A few counts support this clonotype. This chain joins TRBV20-1 and TRBJ2-1, with 16 bases that match TRBD2. Per the germline V gene, CDR1 is DFQATT and CDR2 is SNEGSKA (reference sequence). This CDR3 spans 13 amino acids. Germline trimming cut 5 bases from V and 16 bases from J; bases unmatched to any gene: 8. As DNA, the CDR3 is TGCAGTGCTTTTGGGACTAGCGGGGGGGTTTTTTTCTTC. It specifies CSAFGTSGGVFFF.

This clonotype was picked up many times. The V call is TRBV5-1, the J call TRBJ1-3; D remains unclear. This CDR3 contains 15 residues. The germline CDR1 and CDR2 sequences are SGHRS and YFSETQ. V was cut by 5 bases and J by 0 bases, with 12 bases left in between. For the CDR3, the DNA is TGCGCCAGCAGACCGGAGTTAGGCTCTGGAAACACCATATATTTT. Translated: CASRPELGSGNTIYF.

This clonotype was counted a few times. The chain has TRBV2 and TRBJ2-3, with 11 bases aligning to TRBD2. The germline V gene encodes CDR1 SNHLY and CDR2 FYNNEI. The V gene end was trimmed by 8 bases and the J gene end by 2 bases; junction bases not matched to a gene: 15. The CDR3 totals 18 residues. The CDR3 spells CASCLLVLGLAVTDTQYF. The DNA for the CDR3 is TGTGCCAGCTGTTTACTCGTCTTGGGACTAGCGGTCACAGATACGCAGTATTTT. Full variable domain (remainder filled in from reference TRBV2 and TRBJ2-3): EPEVTQTPSHQVTQMGQEVILRCVPISNHLYFYWYRQILGQKVEFLVSFYNNEISEKSEIFDDQFSVERPDGSNFTLKIRSTKLEDSAMYFCASCLLVLGLAVTDTQYFGPGTRLTVL.

This clonotype was recorded a few times. The CDR3, as DNA: TGTGCCAGCAGTCGCGGGGGGACGTCCTACAATGAGCAGTTCTTC. Translating it yields CASSRGGTSYNEQFF. The chain carries TRBV12-3 or TRBV12-4 and TRBJ2-1, with 8 nucleotides matching TRBD2. The length of the CDR3 is 15 residues. With V trimmed by 5 bases and J by 1 base, 4 bases remained unmatched.

This clonotype was observed at least ten times. The rearrangement joins TRBV25-1 to TRBJ2-5, with D possibly matching TRBD1 (7 bases). V dropped 7 bases and J dropped 6 bases, with 15 bases sitting between them. Germline V gene sequence: CDR1 MGHDK, CDR2 SYGVNS. The CDR3 is made up of 13 amino acids. DNA for the CDR3: TGTGCCAGCACCCAGGGGGGAGGACAGACCCAGTACTTC. Protein: CASTQGGGQTQYF.

Many counts were recorded for this clonotype. The rearrangement uses TRBV5-1 and TRBJ1-5; 8 bases align to TRBD1. Trimming removed 3 bases from V and 0 bases from J; junction bases left unmatched: 2. The CDR3 is 15 residues long. Germline V gives CDR1 SGHRS, CDR2 YFSETQ. This CDR3 reads CASSWTGHSNQPQHF. DNA of the CDR3: TGCGCCAGCAGCTGGACAGGGCATAGCAATCAGCCCCAGCATTTT.

This clonotype was seen at least ten times. The chain joins TRBV7-8 to TRBJ1-5, with TRBD1 matching 7 bases. The germline V gene has CDR1 SGHVS and CDR2 FQNEAQ. The CDR3 runs to 16 residues. Germline trimming cut 4 bases from V and 3 bases from J; bases unmatched to any gene: 9. The DNA of the CDR3 is TGTGCCAGCAGCTCCCAGGGGGGACAGAACAATCAGCCCCAGCATTTT. It is translated as CASSSQGGQNNQPQHF. Full variable domain (outside the CDR3, taken from reference TRBV7-8 and TRBJ1-5): GAGVSQSPRYKVAKRGQDVALRCDPISGHVSLFWYQQALGQGPEFLTYFQNEAQLDKSGLPSDRFFAERPEGSVSTLKIQRTQQEDSAVYLCASSSQGGQNNQPQHFGDGTRLSIL.

This clonotype was counted only a few times. The genes are TRBV3-1 and TRBJ2-3, with D unresolved. CDR3 length: 15 amino acids. V gave up 2 bases and J gave up 0 bases, with 9 bases separating them. Germline values: CDR1 LGHDT, CDR2 YNNKEL (reference sequence). The DNA of the CDR3 is TGTGCCAGCAGCCAAAGCCGCCTTAGCACAGATACGCAGTATTTT. Translation gives CASSQSRLSTDTQYF.

This clonotype was seen many times. The chain employs TRBV21-1 and TRBJ2-2; the table names TRBD1, a call not compared with the DNA. TRBV21-1 is shown as a pseudogene. This CDR3 comprises 14 residues. The CDR3 DNA follows: TGTGCCAGCAGGGGACAGACGGGGACCGGGGAGCTGTTTTTT. As protein: CASRGQTGTGELFF.

This clonotype was counted ten times or more. V usage is TRBV27 and J usage is TRBJ2-1; TRBD1 is a possible D gene (5 bases). V was shortened by 1 base and J by 4 bases, with 11 bases between the two germline ends. CDR3 length equals 15 residues. Germline CDR1 is MNHEY and CDR2 is SMNVEV (reference sequence). The CDR3 spells CASSLYDSLYNEQFF. The CDR3, as DNA: TGTGCCAGCAGTTTATATGACAGCTTGTACAATGAGCAGTTCTTC.

Many counts were recorded for this clonotype. This chain connects TRBV10-2 to TRBJ1-2, with D possibly TRBD1 on 5 matching bases. In germline, CDR1 is WSHSY, CDR2 SAAADI. V was shortened by 3 bases and J by 5 bases, with 16 bases between the two germline ends. The CDR3 is 15 amino acids. CDR3 protein: CASSERGLGWYGYTF. The CDR3 region has the DNA TGCGCCAGCAGTGAAAGGGGTTTAGGGTGGTATGGCTACACCTTC.

This clonotype was observed a handful of times. The rearrangement links TRBV25-1 to TRBJ2-1, with 8 bases that match TRBD1. J was trimmed by 0 bases and V by 2 bases; bases with no gene match: 15. Germline-derived CDR1 and CDR2 are MGHDK and SYGVNS. The CDR3 has 20 amino acids. CDR3 loop: CASSEIYRGKRGISYNEQFF. The CDR3 bases are TGTGCCAGCAGTGAAATTTACAGGGGGAAGAGGGGTATCTCCTACAATGAGCAGTTCTTC.

This clonotype was observed a handful of times. V is TRBV20-1 and J is TRBJ2-5; TRBD1 matches 7 bases. V trimming: 7 bases; J trimming: 1 base; junction bases outside the gene matches: 6. The germline V gene encodes CDR1 DFQATT and CDR2 SNEGSKA (reference sequence). The CDR3 contains 13 residues. The CDR3 sequence: CSVSGGFQETQYF. In DNA form, the CDR3 reads TGCAGTGTCTCAGGGGGATTCCAAGAGACCCAGTACTTC.

This clonotype was counted ten times or more. The chain is built from TRBV28 and TRBJ2-7; D gene unclear. Per the germline V gene, CDR1 is MDHEN and CDR2 is SYDVKM. CDR3 length: 15 amino acids. The V gene lost 5 bases and the J gene lost 0 bases, with 14 bases spanning the gap. In nucleotides, the CDR3 is TGTGCCAGCAGTGAAACGACGACGAGCTCCTACGAGCAGTACTTC. Encoded protein: CASSETTTSSYEQYF. Combining the CDR3 with reference TRBV28 and TRBJ2-7 gives the whole variable domain DVKVTQSSRYLVKRTGEKVFLECVQDMDHENMFWYRQDPGLGLRLIYFSYDVKMKEKGDIPEGYSVSREKKERFSLILESASTNQTSMYLCASSETTTSSYEQYFGPGTRLTVT.

This clonotype was detected a few times. The rearrangement links TRBV20-1 to TRBJ2-5; 10 bases fit TRBD2. Germline-derived CDR1 and CDR2 are DFQATT and SNEGSKA (reference sequence). With 3 bases clipped from V and 4 bases from J, the junction kept 11 bases outside the gene matches. CDR3 length: 16 amino acids. CDR3 sequence: CSASPLAGGVVETQYF. The CDR3 DNA is TGCAGTGCTAGTCCTTTAGCGGGAGGAGTCGTAGAGACCCAGTACTTC.

This clonotype was recorded a few times. The V gene is TRBV5-1, the J gene TRBJ2-5; D unresolved. The CDR3 is 15 amino acids. V gave up 0 bases and J gave up 5 bases, with 14 bases separating them. The germline gives CDR1 SGHRS, CDR2 YFSETQ. The CDR3 protein is CASSLVSDLMETQYF. In nucleotides, the CDR3 is TGCGCCAGCAGCTTGGTGTCGGATTTGATGGAGACCCAGTACTTC.

In its sample, this clonotype was seen a few times. The V gene is TRBV9, the J gene TRBJ2-4; no clear D gene. The CDR3 covers 14 residues. Trimming shortened V by 0 bases and J by 3 bases, and 7 bases separated the two germline ends. Germline CDR1 and CDR2: SGDLS and YYNGEE. The DNA of the CDR3 is TGTGCCAGCAGCGTAGGGAGAGACAAAAACATTCAGTACTTC. Amino acid sequence: CASSVGRDKNIQYF.

This clonotype was seen a few times. Likely a read error: the CDR3 ends without its conserved phenylalanine or tryptophan. The limits of the CDR3 on the DNA are not certain, so only TCRdb's listed CDR3 is given. The V and J genes are TRBV20-1 and TRBJ2-1; no check of the table's D call, TRBD2, against the DNA was made. Germline loops: CDR1 DFQATT, CDR2 SNEGSKA (reference sequence). The CDR3 length equals 11 residues, ends included. CDR3 amino acids: CSARGTSWGGI.

This clonotype was observed many times. The chain recombines TRBV7-2 with TRBJ2-5, with TRBD2 identical over 7 bases. V shed 2 bases, J shed 0 bases, and the junction held 9 bases outside the gene matches. CDR3 length: 17 amino acids. Looked up from germline, CDR1 is SGHTA and CDR2 is FQGNSA. The CDR3: CASSLILLATNQETQYF. DNA of the CDR3: TGTGCCAGCAGCTTAATTTTACTAGCGACCAACCAAGAGACCCAGTACTTC.

This clonotype was observed at least ten times. The chain joins TRBV21-1 to TRBJ2-3; the tabulated D call, TRBD2, remains unverified against the DNA. TRBV21-1 is a recognized pseudogene. The CDR3 has 17 amino acids. The CDR3 protein is CASSSIGRGGPSDTQYF. The CDR3 nucleotides are TGTGCCAGCAGCAGTATTGGTAGGGGTGGTCCCTCAGATACGCAGTATTTT.

This clonotype was counted at least ten times. The chain has TRBV7-2 and TRBJ2-5; 10 nucleotides match TRBD1. V was clipped by 2 bases and J by 3 bases; unmatched bases: 6. Germline CDR1 reads SGHTA; CDR2 reads FQGNSA. This CDR3 has 16 amino acids. CDR3 nucleotide sequence: TGTGCCAGCAGCTTAACCGCGGGACAGGGGAAAGAGACCCAGTACTTC. This sequence encodes CASSLTAGQGKETQYF.

This clonotype showed up many times. This chain uses TRBV15 with TRBJ1-3, with D uncertain. The CDR3 contains 13 residues. V dropped 0 bases and J dropped 4 bases, with 4 bases sitting between them. CDR1 LNHNV and CDR2 YYDKDF come from the germline V gene (reference sequence). CDR3 sequence (DNA): TGTGCCACCAGCAGAGATGTGGGAAACACCATATATTTT. This encodes CATSRDVGNTIYF.

This clonotype has a count of ten or more. For the CDR3, the DNA is TGTGCCAGCAGTGAATTTTTTAGGGGTCCGGCTAGCACAGATACGCAGTATTTT. Translated: CASSEFFRGPASTDTQYF. This sequence joins TRBV25-1 and TRBJ2-3; perhaps TRBD1 as D (5 bases). V lost 1 base and J lost 0, with 17 bases in between. The germline V gene has CDR1 MGHDK and CDR2 SYGVNS. The CDR3 is 18 residues long.